This T cell receptor (beta chain) originates from a study of shared clonotypes between healthy human individuals. Germline CDR1 reads SGHRS; CDR2 reads YFSETQ. CDR3 length: 13 amino acids. V lost 4 bases, J lost 3 bases, and 8 bases lay in between. Remarks on this clone: Its antigen is unidentified.

Genomic DNA belonging to each subset was distributed in equal measure over several immunoSEQ plates. In the original analysis: ImmunoSEQ supplied junction-only sequences lacking quality scores, so filtering was different. The assay was immunoSEQ multiplex PCR, and TCRdb's table has in-frame clones only and misses some. V and J calls and clone size follow that table, whereas D and trimming were derived from the DNA. The profile shows 2 million to 2.5 million clones, 90% to 96% of them singletons. Study-wide findings and caveats: Sampling used blood alone; tissue repertoires probably differ. Sequencing depth was a factor that was expected to affect clonotype sharing among donors.

The rearrangement links TRBV5-1 to TRBJ1-3, with a tentative D call TRBD1 (5 bases). This clonotype originated in a man aged 18 to 30 in good health. The sequenced material came from naive CD4+ T cells sorted from blood. The subset: CD45RA+ positively selected. In DNA form, the CDR3 reads TGCGCCAGCAGCCAGGGTAGTGGAAACACCATATATTTT. Encoded protein: CASSQGSGNTIYF.